This T cell receptor beta chain was observed in a study of blood T cell repertoires in COVID-19. About the study: T cells, B-cell-depleted T cells, or PBMCs supplied cDNA or gDNA.

Data came from immunoSEQ multiplex PCR; TCRdb stores just in-frame clones and leaves some out. The table includes around 150,000 clones, around 82% detected once. The germline V and J ends were trimmed by 0 bases and 0 bases, with 15 bases remaining between them. CDR3 size: 17 residues. From germline, CDR1 is SGDLS and CDR2 YYNGEE. This sequence originates from a woman aged 40 to 50 with COVID-19, enrolled during active disease. The sample was peripheral blood. This chain uses TRBV9 with TRBJ2-5; TRBD1 might be the D (5 bases). CDR3 sequence (DNA): TGTGCCAGCAGCGTAGGCTTAGGCCAGGGAAACCAAGAGACCCAGTACTTC. It is translated as CASSVGLGQGNQETQYF.